Following are 21 T cell receptor beta chains from one sample sequenced in a study of T cell repertoires in ileal Crohn's disease. Clones were sequenced by immunoSEQ multiplex PCR, and TCRdb holds only the in-frame ones, with some missing. The sample lists around 7,500 clones; about three quarters were seen once. Specimen: ileal tissue. These receptors originate from an adult with Crohn's disease.

V is TRBV27 and J is TRBJ2-4; weak D call: TRBD2 (5 bases). This CDR3 has 14 residues. Trimming took off 9 bases at V and 0 bases at J, with 12 bases between the two ends. CDR1 and CDR2 from the germline V gene are MNHEY and SMNVEV (reference sequence). The CDR3 bases are TGTGCCAGTGCGGGCCTGTTAGCCAAAAACATTCAGTACTTC. Translating it yields CASAGLLAKNIQYF.

The CDR3 nucleotides are TGTGCCAGCAGCTCACTCCGTATCGAGACCCAGTACTTC. Translation gives CASSSLRIETQYF. The chain recombines TRBV5-4 with TRBJ2-5; D unclear. The ends were cut back, 3 bases at V and 5 bases at J, with 11 bases in the middle. From germline, CDR1 is SGHNT and CDR2 YYREEE (reference sequence). This CDR3 contains 13 residues.

The V gene is TRBV15, the J gene TRBJ1-2, with no clear D. Trimming took 0 bases from V and 0 from J, leaving 11 bases between them. From germline, CDR1 is LNHNV and CDR2 YYDKDF (reference sequence). The CDR3 is 16 residues long. DNA for the CDR3: TGTGCCACCAGCAGAGAGGTGGCGGCTGCTAACTATGGCTACACCTTC. Encoded protein: CATSREVAAANYGYTF.

V is TRBV6-1 and J is TRBJ2-1; a weak D match, TRBD1 (6 bases). Trimming stripped 2 bases from V and 0 bases from J, with 11 bases between. Looked up from germline, CDR1 is MNHNS and CDR2 is SASEGT. The CDR3 totals 16 residues. This chain's CDR3 is CASSEPGQVSYNEQFF. The CDR3 DNA follows: TGTGCCAGCAGTGAACCGGGACAAGTCTCCTACAATGAGCAGTTCTTC.

The V gene is TRBV5-1, the J gene TRBJ1-5; unclear D gene. The CDR3 totals 13 residues. Trimming shortened V by 4 bases and J by 4 bases, and 9 bases separated the two germline ends. The V gene's germline CDR1 is SGHRS and CDR2 YFSETQ. The CDR3 reads CASSAALNQPQHF. The CDR3 DNA sequence: TGCGCCAGCAGCGCGGCCTTAAATCAGCCCCAGCATTTT.

This clone was seen just once. The chain recombines TRBV2 with TRBJ2-7, with 9 nucleotides matching TRBD1. The CDR3 is 15 residues long. Germline loops: CDR1 SNHLY, CDR2 FYNNEI. V lost 3 bases, J lost 4 bases, and 7 bases stayed unmatched. The CDR3 nucleotides are TGTGCCAGCAGTGATCTTGGGACAGGGCTATACGAGCAGTACTTC. It encodes CASSDLGTGLYEQYF. The variable domain in full, with the rest retrieved from reference TRBV2 and TRBJ2-7, is EPEVTQTPSHQVTQMGQEVILRCVPISNHLYFYWYRQILGQKVEFLVSFYNNEISEKSEIFDDQFSVERPDGSNFTLKIRSTKLEDSAMYFCASSDLGTGLYEQYFGPGTRLTVT.

J is TRBJ1-5 and V is TRBV7-8, with D tentatively TRBD1 (6 bases). Germline CDR1 is SGHVS and CDR2 is FQNEAQ. The germline V and J ends were trimmed by 2 bases and 3 bases, with 11 bases remaining between them. CDR3 length: 15 amino acids. The CDR3 DNA reads TGTGCCAGCAGCTTAAACAGGGTCGTCAATCAGCCCCAGCATTTT. Amino acid sequence: CASSLNRVVNQPQHF.

The table lists this clone with a count of one. The V gene is TRBV7-6, the J gene TRBJ2-7; D might be TRBD2 (6 bases). There are 16 residues in the CDR3. Germline CDR1 is SGHVS and CDR2 is FNYEAQ. V was clipped by 5 bases and J by 6 bases, with 23 bases between them. The CDR3 loop reads CASSPRANGGSSEQYF. DNA of the CDR3: TGTGCCAGCAGCCCCAGGGCAAACGGGGGATCTAGCGAGCAGTACTTC.

The J gene is TRBJ1-1, the V gene TRBV18; D is possibly TRBD1 (5 bases). CDR3 length equals 14 residues. V shed 1 base and J shed 3 bases, with 9 bases lying between them. Germline assignment: CDR1 KGHSH and CDR2 LQKENI. In nucleotides, the CDR3 is TGTGCCAGCTCACCACAGGGGTTGGACACTGAAGCTTTCTTT. Protein sequence: CASSPQGLDTEAFF. The whole variable domain, remainder taken from reference TRBV18 and TRBJ1-1, is NAGVMQNPRHLVRRRGQEARLRCSPMKGHSHVYWYRQLPEEGLKFMVYLQKENIIDESGMPKERFSAEFPKEGPSILRIQQVVRGDSAAYFCASSPQGLDTEAFFGQGTRLTVV.

This clone appeared once. V is TRBV14 and J is TRBJ2-1; TRBD1 matches 8 bases. The trim removed 4 bases at V and 3 bases at J, leaving 5 bases unmatched. The CDR3 loop spans 15 amino acids. The germline CDR1 and CDR2 sequences are SGHDN and FVKESK. CDR3 DNA: TGTGCCAGCAGCCCCCAACAGGGGGGCTACAATGAGCAGTTCTTC. This sequence encodes CASSPQQGGYNEQFF.

CDR3 nucleotide sequence: TGTGCCAGCAGCCTAACCCCAGGGGACACCGATTCACCCCTCCACTTT. Residues: CASSLTPGDTDSPLHF. The V and J genes are TRBV5-4 and TRBJ1-6, with a weak D call TRBD1 (6 bases). CDR3 size: 16 residues. In germline, CDR1 is SGHNT, CDR2 YYREEE (reference sequence). V was pared by 4 bases and J by 8 bases, with 19 bases between.

The gene calls are TRBV19 and TRBJ1-6, with 7 bases that match TRBD1. The V gene end was trimmed by 3 bases and the J gene end by 8 bases; junction bases not matched to a gene: 7. CDR1 LNHDA and CDR2 SQIVND come from the germline V gene (reference sequence). The CDR3 consists of 15 residues. The CDR3: CASSIRPGGYSPLHF. As DNA, the CDR3 is TGTGCCAGTAGTATCCGTCCAGGGGGATATTCACCCCTCCACTTT. The full variable domain, rest sourced from reference TRBV19 and TRBJ1-6, is DGGITQSPKYLFRKEGQNVTLSCEQNLNHDAMYWYRQDPGQGLRLIYYSQIVNDFQKGDIAEGYSVSREKKESFPLTVTSAQKNPTAFYLCASSIRPGGYSPLHFGNGTRLTVT.

Only a few counts were recorded for this clone. The gene calls are TRBV11-2 and TRBJ2-7; 8 nucleotides agree with TRBD1. The CDR3 spans 15 residues. Germline V lookup: CDR1 SGHAT, CDR2 FQNNGV. Trimming at V came to 5 bases and at J to 6 bases, leaving 12 bases not matched to a gene. CDR3 bases: TGTGCCAGCAGCCGCACCGGACAGGGTTTGGGCGAGCAGTACTTC. This translates into CASSRTGQGLGEQYF.

The sample holds one count of this clone. This chain connects TRBV27 to TRBJ2-7; 11 nucleotides agree with TRBD2. This CDR3 has 15 residues. V lost 2 bases and J lost 3; bases outside the gene matches: 3. The germline CDR1 and CDR2 sequences are MNHEY and SMNVEV (reference sequence). CDR3 amino acids: CASSLNSGGVYEQYF. CDR3 sequence (DNA): TGTGCCAGCAGTTTAAATAGCGGGGGGGTCTACGAGCAGTACTTC.

There are a few counts of this clone. The J gene is TRBJ2-7, the V gene TRBV7-6; 7 bases line up with TRBD2. The junction had 6 bases not matched to a gene; V was cut back by 7 bases and J by 0 bases. CDR1 is SGHVS and CDR2 is FNYEAQ in the germline V gene. CDR3 length equals 14 residues. CDR3 amino acids: CASTRGGSSYEQYF. CDR3 coding DNA: TGTGCCAGCACCCGGGGCGGGAGCTCCTACGAGCAGTACTTC.

This clone was detected a few times. The rearrangement links TRBV7-9 to TRBJ2-2; 8 nucleotides line up with TRBD2. The V gene's germline CDR1 is SEHNR and CDR2 FQNEAQ (reference sequence). Losses at the gene ends were 1 base for V and 0 bases for J; bases not matched to a gene: 4. The CDR3 length is 17 residues. In DNA form, the CDR3 reads TGTGCCAGCAGCTTAGGCCTAGCGGGCGCGAACACCGGGGAGCTGTTTTTT. Protein: CASSLGLAGANTGELFF.

CDR3 loop: CAISDRGPGEKLFF. The CDR3 DNA follows: TGTGCCATCAGTGACAGGGGGCCTGGTGAAAAACTGTTTTTT. The V call is TRBV10-3, the J call TRBJ1-4, with 8 bases lining up with TRBD1. J was trimmed by 7 bases and V by 3 bases; bases with no gene match: 4. This CDR3 spans 14 amino acids. Per germline, CDR1 ENHRY and CDR2 SYGVKD.

The gene calls are TRBV5-1 and TRBJ1-2; a possible D gene is TRBD1 (5 bases). Trimming removed 0 bases at V and 3 bases at J, with 12 bases between. In germline, CDR1 is SGHRS, CDR2 YFSETQ. The CDR3 is 15 amino acids. This CDR3 is CASSLAVGVDYGYTF. CDR3 nucleotides: TGCGCCAGCAGCTTGGCGGTAGGGGTGGACTATGGCTACACCTTC.

The chain is built from TRBV6-1 and TRBJ2-5, with 9 bases identical to TRBD1. Germline CDR1 and CDR2: MNHNS and SASEGT. The CDR3 loop spans 14 amino acids. The junction had 10 bases not matched to a gene; V was cut back by 10 bases and J by 4 bases. The CDR3 sequence: CATVTGGIGETQYF. The CDR3, as DNA: TGTGCCACCGTAACAGGGGGCATCGGAGAGACCCAGTACTTC.

The genes are TRBV4-1 and TRBJ2-5; 7 nucleotides agree with TRBD2. The junction had 9 bases not matched to a gene; V was cut back by 1 base and J by 1 base. This CDR3 spans 17 amino acids. Germline-derived CDR1 and CDR2 are MGHRA and YSYEKL. In DNA form, the CDR3 reads TGCGCCAGCAGCCAAGGCCCTCAGCGGGGTACCCAAGAGACCCAGTACTTC. It translates to CASSQGPQRGTQETQYF.

This chain uses TRBV6-5 with TRBJ1-2; unclear D gene. V was shortened by 7 bases and J by 1 base, with 13 bases between the two germline ends. The CDR3 is 14 residues long. Germline CDR1 is MNHEY and CDR2 is SVGAGI. CDR3 region: CASTGGRGNYGYTF. The CDR3, as DNA: TGTGCCAGCACGGGAGGCCGCGGTAACTATGGCTACACCTTC.